The entry below gives a single TCR beta chain sequence along with its context. Compared with germline, one end of the junction differs, possibly owing to a read error. The entry originates in a study of metastatic and nonmetastatic thyroid tumors. At the level of the study: Thyroid patients, malignant and benign, had repertoires compared across blood and tumor or nodule tissue.

Thyroid surgery took place with no prior treatment in any patient. TCRdb reprocessed the PCR reads using MiXCR. The sample consists of about 50,000 clones, approximately 20% of them appearing once. Germline CDR1 and CDR2: SGHRS and YFSETQ. The CDR3 is made up of 14 amino acids. The sequencing sample was made of blood. J is TRBJ1-4 and V is TRBV5-1, with TRBD1 identical over 7 bases. The clonotype originates from a female donor with papillary thyroid cancer or a benign thyroid nodule (not recorded which). Some clones in this sample may be carry-over from other donors' samples. CDR3 DNA sequence: TGCGCCAGCAGCTTGGGCCAATCGGGGGACAGAAACATTTTT. Its translation: CASSLGQSGDRNIF.